These 9 T cell receptor beta chains originate from one sample sequenced in a study of blood T cell repertoires in COVID-19. Here immunoSEQ multiplex PCR was the method, and the copy in TCRdb shows in-frame clones only, minus some. The profile shows over 85,000 clones, around nine tenths of them singletons. The sequencing input was peripheral blood. The receptors come from a human donor in a cohort sampled during active COVID-19.

V is TRBV5-1 and J is TRBJ2-2, with D perhaps matching TRBD1 (5 bases). V lost 2 bases, J lost 6 bases, and 11 bases lay in between. The CDR3 is 14 amino acids. In germline, CDR1 is SGHRS, CDR2 YFSETQ. DNA of the CDR3: TGCGCCAGCAGCTTCCAGGGTATAGCCGGGGAGCTGTTTTTT. It codes for CASSFQGIAGELFF.

This clone was seen once. The chain recombines TRBV28 with TRBJ1-6; 7 bases are shared with TRBD1. Germline-derived CDR1 and CDR2 are MDHEN and SYDVKM. This CDR3 has 16 amino acids. Trimming at V came to 5 bases and at J to 9 bases, leaving 13 bases not matched to a gene. The CDR3 region is CASSEHGQGGGSPLHF. For the CDR3, the DNA is TGTGCCAGCAGTGAACATGGGCAGGGGGGCGGTTCACCCCTCCACTTT.

The chain has TRBV6-6 and TRBJ2-2; D possibly corresponds to TRBD2 (6 bases). Germline V gives CDR1 MNHNY, CDR2 SVGAGI (reference sequence). Trimming took 1 base from V and 7 from J, leaving 13 bases between them. The CDR3 covers 15 residues. The CDR3 DNA reads TGTGCCAGCAGTTACTTAGCGGCTCAGGGCGGGGAGCTGTTTTTT. Translation: CASSYLAAQGGELFF.

The chain uses TRBV29-1 and TRBJ2-7, with TRBD2 matching 9 bases. Germline values: CDR1 SQVTM, CDR2 ANQGSEA. This CDR3 is 12 amino acids long. Unmatched junction bases numbered 3, after V lost 4 bases and J lost 5 bases. CDR3 residues: CSVVSGSNEQYF. The DNA for the CDR3 is TGCAGCGTTGTTAGCGGGAGTAACGAGCAGTACTTC.

The chain employs TRBV7-3 and TRBJ2-2; 7 nucleotides align to TRBD1. The CDR3 is made up of 14 amino acids. Germline CDR1 and CDR2: SGHTA and FQGTGA. V trimming: 1 base; J trimming: 4 bases; junction bases outside the gene matches: 0. The CDR3 DNA is TGTGCCAGCAGCTTAAACAGGGGCACCGGGGAGCTGTTTTTT. This translates into CASSLNRGTGELFF.

The chain employs TRBV6-2 or TRBV6-3 and TRBJ1-1; D is undetermined. Germline assignment: CDR1 MNHEY and CDR2 SVGEGT. V was shortened by 0 bases and J by 7 bases, with 18 bases between the two germline ends. This CDR3 is 16 amino acids long. CDR3: CASSYSVLLSEGEAFF. For the CDR3, the DNA is TGTGCCAGCAGTTACTCGGTGCTCCTGTCAGAGGGTGAAGCTTTCTTT.

This chain connects TRBV27 to TRBJ2-7; 9 bases match TRBD2. Per germline, CDR1 MNHEY and CDR2 SMNVEV (reference sequence). Trimming took 6 bases from V and 4 from J; bases not matched to a gene: 4. This CDR3 contains 13 residues. CDR3 sequence (DNA): TGTGCCAGCAGATCTAGCGGGAAGTACGAGCAGTACTTC. The encoded protein is CASRSSGKYEQYF.

The V gene is TRBV7-6, the J gene TRBJ1-4; perhaps TRBD1 as D (5 bases). Germline-derived CDR1 and CDR2 are SGHVS and FNYEAQ. The CDR3 consists of 14 residues. The V and J ends lost 5 bases and 8 bases respectively, with 15 bases between them. The CDR3 sequence is CASSHLGGSEKLFF. The CDR3 nucleotides are TGTGCCAGCAGCCATCTCGGGGGTTCGGAAAAACTGTTTTTT.

The rearrangement links TRBV5-1 to TRBJ2-5; 9 bases line up with TRBD1. With 0 bases clipped from V and 7 bases from J, the junction kept 7 bases outside the gene matches. Germline V gene data show CDR1 as SGHRS and CDR2 as YFSETQ. The CDR3 has 15 amino acids. CDR3 bases: TGCGCCAGCAGCTTGGAAAACAGGGGGCCGGGGACCCAGTACTTC. It translates to CASSLENRGPGTQYF.